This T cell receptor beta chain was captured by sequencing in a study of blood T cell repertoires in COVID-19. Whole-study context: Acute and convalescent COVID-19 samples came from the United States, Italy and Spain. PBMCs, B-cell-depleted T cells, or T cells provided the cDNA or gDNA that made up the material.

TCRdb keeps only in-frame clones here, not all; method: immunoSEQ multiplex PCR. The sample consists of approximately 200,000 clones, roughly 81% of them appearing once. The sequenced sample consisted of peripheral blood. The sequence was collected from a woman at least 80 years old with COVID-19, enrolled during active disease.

CDR3 in DNA: TGCGCCAGCAGCTTGAAGACTAGCGGATCGGCGGATACGCAGTATTTT. This translates into CASSLKTSGSADTQYF. The chain carries TRBV5-1 and TRBJ2-3, with 9 bases lining up with TRBD2. Trimming cost V 1 base and J 6 bases; bases outside gene matches: 9. This CDR3 spans 16 amino acids. CDR1 and CDR2 from the germline V gene are SGHRS and YFSETQ.